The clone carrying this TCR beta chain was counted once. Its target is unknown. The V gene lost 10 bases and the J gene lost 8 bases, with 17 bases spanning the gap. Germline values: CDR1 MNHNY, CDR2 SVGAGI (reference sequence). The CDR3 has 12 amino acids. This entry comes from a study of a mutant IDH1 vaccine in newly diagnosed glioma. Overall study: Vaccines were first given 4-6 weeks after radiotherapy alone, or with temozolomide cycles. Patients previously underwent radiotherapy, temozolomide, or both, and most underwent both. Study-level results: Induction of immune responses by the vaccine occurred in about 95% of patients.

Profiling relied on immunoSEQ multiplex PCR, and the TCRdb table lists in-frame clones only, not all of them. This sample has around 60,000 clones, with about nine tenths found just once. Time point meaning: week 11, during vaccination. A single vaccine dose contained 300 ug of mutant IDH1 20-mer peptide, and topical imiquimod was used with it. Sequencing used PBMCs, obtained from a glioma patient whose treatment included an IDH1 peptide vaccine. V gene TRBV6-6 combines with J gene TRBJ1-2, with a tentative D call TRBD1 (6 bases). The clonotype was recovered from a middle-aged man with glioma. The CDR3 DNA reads TGTGCCACCGGCGAAGGGGGGAAGGGCTACACCTTC. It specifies CATGEGGKGYTF.